These 27 T cell receptor beta chains originate from one sample sequenced in a study of blood T cell repertoires in COVID-19. Measured with immunoSEQ multiplex PCR; TCRdb has only the in-frame clones, and not every one. The table shows 100,000 to 120,000 clones, with 81% occurring only once. Sequenced sample: peripheral blood. Receptors were obtained from a man aged 50 to 59 with acute or convalescent COVID-19.

This sequence joins TRBV7-2 and TRBJ2-2; TRBD1 agrees at 7 bases. Per germline, CDR1 SGHTA and CDR2 FQGNSA. The CDR3 length is 15 residues. The V segment lost 5 bases and the J segment 4 bases; nucleotides outside the gene matches: 7. The CDR3 is CASSVNRDSTGELFF. CDR3 DNA sequence: TGTGCCAGCAGCGTCAACCGGGACAGCACCGGGGAGCTGTTTTTT.

This clone was seen once. The chain carries TRBV11-2 and TRBJ1-5; D remains ambiguous. The CDR3 length is 13 residues. Germline V gives CDR1 SGHAT, CDR2 FQNNGV. V was trimmed by 5 bases and J by 0 bases, leaving 5 bases between them. The CDR3 here is CASSRYSNQPQHF. The CDR3 bases are TGTGCCAGCAGCCGTTATAGCAATCAGCCCCAGCATTTT.

V gene TRBV6-5 combines with J gene TRBJ1-1, with D uncertain. Per germline, CDR1 MNHEY and CDR2 SVGAGI. Trimming shortened V by 2 bases and J by 5 bases, and 9 bases separated the two germline ends. This CDR3 is built from 13 residues. DNA of the CDR3: TGTGCCAGCAGTTACCGAGGGTCTACTGAAGCTTTCTTT. Residues: CASSYRGSTEAFF.

The chain employs TRBV30 and TRBJ2-2; a weak D match, TRBD2 (5 bases). The CDR3 has 14 amino acids. Germline values: CDR1 GTSNPN, CDR2 SVGIG (reference sequence). Trimming pared 1 base from V and 2 bases from J, leaving 8 bases between. The CDR3 DNA follows: TGTGCCTGGAGTGGGCGGGTAAACACCGGGGAGCTGTTTTTT. Protein sequence: CAWSGRVNTGELFF.

The count of this clone is one. This chain connects TRBV24-1 to TRBJ2-3, with 8 bases lining up with TRBD2. The J segment lost 2 bases and the V segment lost 4 bases, leaving 4 bases of the junction unmatched. The CDR3 runs to 15 residues. In germline, CDR1 is KGHDR, CDR2 SFDVKD. The CDR3 here is CATSEPAGATDTQYF. Here the CDR3 DNA reads TGTGCCACCAGTGAACCAGCGGGGGCCACAGATACGCAGTATTTT.

The genes are TRBV9 and TRBJ1-2, with D tentatively TRBD1 (5 bases). Trimming shortened V by 0 bases and J by 8 bases, and 14 bases separated the two germline ends. The CDR3 extends over 14 amino acids. Germline CDR1 and CDR2: SGDLS and YYNGEE. CDR3 sequence: CASSVDDSQSGYTF. CDR3 bases: TGTGCCAGCAGCGTAGATGACAGTCAGTCCGGCTACACCTTC.

The V gene is TRBV6-5, the J gene TRBJ1-3; unclear D gene. CDR3 length: 14 amino acids. Germline-derived CDR1 and CDR2 are MNHEY and SVGAGI. Trimming pared 2 bases from V and 0 bases from J, leaving 5 bases between. The CDR3 coding sequence is TGTGCCAGCAGTTACCGCTACTCTGGAAACACCATATATTTT. Its translation: CASSYRYSGNTIYF.

This clone was found once. The V gene is TRBV2, the J gene TRBJ1-1; possible D gene TRBD1, 5 bases. The CDR3 spans 15 residues. V lost 6 bases to trimming and J lost 3 bases, with 17 bases between them. CDR1 and CDR2 (germline): SNHLY, FYNNEI. CDR3 bases: TGTGCCAGCAGCGATCCCCGAGGGGAGGACACTGAAGCTTTCTTT. Protein product: CASSDPRGEDTEAFF.

The chain uses TRBV28 and TRBJ1-4; possible D gene TRBD1, 5 bases. This CDR3 is built from 16 residues. Germline V gene lookup returns CDR1 MDHEN and CDR2 SYDVKM. Trimming removed 3 bases at V and 4 bases at J, with 15 bases between. The CDR3 loop is CASSFAAGGFNEKLFF. CDR3 bases: TGTGCCAGCAGTTTCGCCGCGGGGGGATTTAATGAAAAACTGTTTTTT.

Here the CDR3 reads CASSLGQGAHNQPQHF. CDR3 nucleotide sequence: TGTGCCAGCAGTTTAGGACAGGGGGCCCACAATCAGCCCCAGCATTTT. The chain has TRBV28 and TRBJ1-5, with 11 positions matching TRBD1. Germline values: CDR1 MDHEN, CDR2 SYDVKM. Trimming at V came to 2 bases and at J to 3 bases, leaving 3 bases not matched to a gene. This CDR3 has 16 residues.

This rearrangement joins TRBV24-1 to TRBJ2-3; TRBD2 matches 13 bases. Trimming at V came to 4 bases and at J to 3 bases, leaving 9 bases not matched to a gene. Germline-derived CDR1 and CDR2 are KGHDR and SFDVKD. This CDR3 contains 18 residues. CDR3 amino acids: CATSDRLAGGPLTDTQYF. The CDR3 DNA sequence: TGTGCCACCAGTGACAGACTAGCGGGGGGCCCCTTAACAGATACGCAGTATTTT.

In its sample, this clone was seen a few times. J is TRBJ1-2 and V is TRBV6-5, with D possibly being TRBD1 (6 bases). This CDR3 is built from 14 residues. The V gene's germline CDR1 is MNHEY and CDR2 SVGAGI. V lost 6 bases, J lost 3 bases, and 14 bases lay in between. CDR3 sequence (DNA): TGTGCCAGCAGGGAGAACAGGGTGGACTATGGCTACACCTTC. Its translation is CASRENRVDYGYTF.

This clone was detected only a few times. The V call is TRBV4-2, the J call TRBJ1-6; D gene ambiguous. The CDR3 is 14 amino acids. With 2 bases removed from V and 9 bases from J, the gap between germline ends came to 11 bases. Germline V gene data show CDR1 as LGHNA and CDR2 as YNFKEQ. CDR3 sequence: CASSQSPVLSPLHF. CDR3 sequence (DNA): TGTGCCAGCAGCCAATCGCCAGTTCTTTCACCCCTCCACTTT.

This clone was counted once. V gene TRBV11-1 combines with J gene TRBJ2-2; 8 bases line up with TRBD2. Germline V gene sequence: CDR1 SGHAT, CDR2 FQDESV (reference sequence). The V segment lost 5 bases and the J segment 6 bases; nucleotides outside the gene matches: 8. The CDR3 contains 15 residues. The CDR3 DNA sequence: TGTGCCAGCAGCGTAGAAGCGGGGGCGGCCGGGGAGCTGTTTTTT. Its protein is CASSVEAGAAGELFF.

This clone was counted a few times. The chain couples TRBV29-1 to TRBJ1-5; 9 bases line up with TRBD1. Germline loops: CDR1 SQVTM, CDR2 ANQGSEA. The V segment lost 7 bases and the J segment 2 bases; nucleotides outside the gene matches: 6. This CDR3 spans 14 amino acids. CDR3 region: CSASQGAGNQPQHF. Written as DNA, the CDR3 is TGCAGCGCCTCACAGGGGGCTGGCAATCAGCCCCAGCATTTT.

V is TRBV10-3 and J is TRBJ1-2; 8 bases line up with TRBD1. Trimming at V came to 5 bases and at J to 4 bases, leaving 3 bases not matched to a gene. The length of the CDR3 is 13 residues. Per germline, CDR1 ENHRY and CDR2 SYGVKD. This CDR3 reads CAISMDRAYGYTF. The CDR3 coding sequence is TGTGCCATCAGTATGGACAGGGCCTATGGCTACACCTTC.

V usage is TRBV7-8 and J usage is TRBJ1-2; 9 bases fit TRBD1. Germline lookup yields CDR1 SGHVS and CDR2 FQNEAQ. The CDR3 contains 16 residues. With V trimmed by 5 bases and J by 5 bases, 12 bases remained unmatched. This chain's CDR3 is CASSKNRGLDKYGYTF. The CDR3 DNA follows: TGTGCCAGCAGCAAGAACAGGGGGCTGGATAAATATGGCTACACCTTC. Complete variable domain (other parts from reference TRBV7-8 and TRBJ1-2): GAGVSQSPRYKVAKRGQDVALRCDPISGHVSLFWYQQALGQGPEFLTYFQNEAQLDKSGLPSDRFFAERPEGSVSTLKIQRTQQEDSAVYLCASSKNRGLDKYGYTFGSGTRLTVV.

The V and J genes are TRBV19 and TRBJ1-2, with TRBD1 matching over 8 bases. This CDR3 is built from 14 residues. Germline-derived CDR1 and CDR2 are LNHDA and SQIVND (reference sequence). Trimming cost V 1 base and J 2 bases; bases outside gene matches: 0. The CDR3 DNA follows: TGTGCCAGTAGTATAGGACAGGGGAACTATGGCTACACCTTC. It specifies CASSIGQGNYGYTF.

Points on this clone: Germline and junction disagree at one end, which may indicate a read error. This chain connects TRBV11-2 to TRBJ1-6; 10 bases line up with TRBD1. CDR1 SGHAT and CDR2 FQNNGV come from the germline V gene. CDR3 length: 16 amino acids. The CDR3 sequence is CASSLSDGTGESPPHF. In DNA, the CDR3 is TGTGCCAGCAGCCTTTCAGACGGGACAGGGGAATCACCCCCCCACTTT. Combining the CDR3 with reference TRBV11-2 and TRBJ1-6 gives the whole variable domain EAGVAQSPRYKIIEKRQSVAFWCNPISGHATLYWYQQILGQGPKLLIQFQNNGVVDDSQLPKDRFSAERLKGVDSTLKIQPAKLEDSAVYLCASSLSDGTGESPPHFGNGTRLTVT.

The chain combines TRBV28 with TRBJ1-6; D may be TRBD1 (6 bases). Trimming cost V 8 bases and J 9 bases, with 20 bases left between them. The CDR3 sequence is 15 residues long. CDR1 and CDR2 (germline): MDHEN, SYDVKM. In nucleotides, the CDR3 is TGTGCCAGCTTACTCCCCGGGGGGCCCGGTTCACCCCTCCACTTT. Its translation is CASLLPGGPGSPLHF.

The chain combines TRBV5-6 with TRBJ2-2; 8 bases match TRBD2. The germline V gene encodes CDR1 SGHDT and CDR2 YYEEEE. V lost 2 bases to trimming and J lost 1 base; unmatched junction nucleotides: 4. The CDR3 loop spans 16 amino acids. This chain's CDR3 is CASSFDAGGNTGELFF. The CDR3, as DNA: TGTGCCAGCAGCTTTGACGCGGGGGGGAACACCGGGGAGCTGTTTTTT.

The chain employs TRBV3-1 (or the pseudogene TRBV3-2) and TRBJ2-1; TRBD1 matches at 8 bases. CDR3 length: 14 residues. The V gene's germline CDR1 is LGHDT and CDR2 YNNKEL (reference sequence). J lost 8 bases, V lost 1 base, and 4 bases had no gene match. CDR3: CASSQGRGQYEQFF. In nucleotides, the CDR3 is TGTGCCAGCAGCCAAGGCAGGGGGCAGTATGAGCAGTTCTTC.

The chain is built from TRBV5-1 and TRBJ2-3; 7 nucleotides agree with TRBD2. CDR3 length equals 17 residues. Germline loops: CDR1 SGHRS, CDR2 YFSETQ. J was trimmed by 2 bases and V by 0 bases; bases with no gene match: 9. CDR3 sequence: CASSLAMAGTTTDTQYF. CDR3 nucleotides: TGCGCCAGCAGCTTGGCCATGGCGGGGACTACCACAGATACGCAGTATTTT.

This rearrangement joins TRBV21-1 to TRBJ1-4; TRBD1, the table's D call, was not compared with the DNA. TRBV21-1 is a pseudogene. The CDR3 length is 16 residues. In DNA form, the CDR3 reads TGTGCCAGCAGTTTCCAGGGGGCGTTTACTAATGAAAAACTGTTTTTT. Translation: CASSFQGAFTNEKLFF.

The rearrangement joins TRBV3-1 (or the pseudogene TRBV3-2) to TRBJ1-1; possibly TRBD1 for D (5 bases). V was shortened by 0 bases and J by 0 bases, with 20 bases between the two germline ends. The germline CDR1 and CDR2 sequences are LGHDT and YNNKEL (reference sequence). The CDR3 consists of 19 residues. CDR3 nucleotide sequence: TGTGCCAGCAGCCAAGATTGGCGGGGCGCGGGGGTTATGAACACTGAAGCTTTCTTT. Protein product: CASSQDWRGAGVMNTEAFF.

The chain employs TRBV5-4 and TRBJ1-2; TRBD1 agrees at 8 bases. Germline V lookup: CDR1 SGHNT, CDR2 YYREEE (reference sequence). CDR3 length: 14 amino acids. V trimming: 4 bases; J trimming: 4 bases; junction bases outside the gene matches: 6. CDR3 amino acids: CASSRAGQGYGYTF. CDR3 nucleotides: TGTGCCAGCAGCCGTGCTGGACAGGGCTATGGCTACACCTTC. The whole variable domain, remainder taken from reference TRBV5-4 and TRBJ1-2, is ETGVTQSPTHLIKTRGQQVTLRCSSQSGHNTVSWYQQALGQGPQFIFQYYREEENGRGNFPPRFSGLQFPNYSSELNVNALELDDSALYLCASSRAGQGYGYTFGSGTRLTVV.

J is TRBJ2-7 and V is TRBV2; tentatively, D is TRBD1 (6 bases). Trimming removed 4 bases from V and 1 base from J, with 8 bases in between. Germline V gene sequence: CDR1 SNHLY, CDR2 FYNNEI. The CDR3 sequence is 13 residues long. The CDR3 region has the DNA TGTGCCAGCAGTGCGGGACAATCCTACGAGCAGTACGTC. Its protein product is CASSAGQSYEQYV.